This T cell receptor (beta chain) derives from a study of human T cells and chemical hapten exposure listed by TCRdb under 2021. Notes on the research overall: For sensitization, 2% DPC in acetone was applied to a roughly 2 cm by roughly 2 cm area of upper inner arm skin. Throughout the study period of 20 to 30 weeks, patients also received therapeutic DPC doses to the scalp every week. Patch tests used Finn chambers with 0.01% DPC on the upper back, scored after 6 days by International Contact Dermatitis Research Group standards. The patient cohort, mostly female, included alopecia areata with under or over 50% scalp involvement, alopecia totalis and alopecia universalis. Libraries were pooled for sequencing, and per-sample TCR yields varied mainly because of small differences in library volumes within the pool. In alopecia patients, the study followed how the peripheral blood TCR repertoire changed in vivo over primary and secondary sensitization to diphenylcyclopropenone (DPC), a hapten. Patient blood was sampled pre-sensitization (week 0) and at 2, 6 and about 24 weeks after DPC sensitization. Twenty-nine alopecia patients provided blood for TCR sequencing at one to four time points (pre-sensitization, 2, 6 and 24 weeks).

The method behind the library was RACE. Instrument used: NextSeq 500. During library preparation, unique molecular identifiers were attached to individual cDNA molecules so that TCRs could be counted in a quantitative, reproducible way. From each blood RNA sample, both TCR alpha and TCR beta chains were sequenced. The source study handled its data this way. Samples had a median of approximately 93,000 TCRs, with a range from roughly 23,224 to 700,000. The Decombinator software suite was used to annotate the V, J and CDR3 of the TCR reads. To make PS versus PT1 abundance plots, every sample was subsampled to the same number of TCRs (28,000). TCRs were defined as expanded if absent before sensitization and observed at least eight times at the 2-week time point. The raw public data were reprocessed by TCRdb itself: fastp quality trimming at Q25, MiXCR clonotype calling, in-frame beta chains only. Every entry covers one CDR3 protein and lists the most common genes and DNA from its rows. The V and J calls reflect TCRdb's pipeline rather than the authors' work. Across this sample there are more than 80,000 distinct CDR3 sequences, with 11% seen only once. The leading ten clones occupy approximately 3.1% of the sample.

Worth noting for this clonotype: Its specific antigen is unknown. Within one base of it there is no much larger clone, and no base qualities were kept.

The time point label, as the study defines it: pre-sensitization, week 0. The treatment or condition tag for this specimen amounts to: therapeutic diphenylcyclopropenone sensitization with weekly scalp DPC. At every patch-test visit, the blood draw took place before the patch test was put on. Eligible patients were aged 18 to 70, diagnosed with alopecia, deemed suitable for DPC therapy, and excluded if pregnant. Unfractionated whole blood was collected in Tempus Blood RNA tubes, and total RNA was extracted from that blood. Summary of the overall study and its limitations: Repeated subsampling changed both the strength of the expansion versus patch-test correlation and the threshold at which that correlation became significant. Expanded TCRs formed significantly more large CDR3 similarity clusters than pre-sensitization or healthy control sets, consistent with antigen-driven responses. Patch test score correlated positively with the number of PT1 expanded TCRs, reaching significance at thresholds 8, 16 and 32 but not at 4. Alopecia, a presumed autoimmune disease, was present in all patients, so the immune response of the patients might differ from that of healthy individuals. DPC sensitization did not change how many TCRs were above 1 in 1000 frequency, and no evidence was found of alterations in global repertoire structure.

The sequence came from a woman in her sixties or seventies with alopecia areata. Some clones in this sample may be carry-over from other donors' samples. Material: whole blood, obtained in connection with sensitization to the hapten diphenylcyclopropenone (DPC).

This receptor has the CDR3 CAISVSGNAQETQYF. The base sequence is TGTGCCATCAGTGTTTCGGGTAACGCACAAGAGACCCAGTACTTC. The rearranged segments are TRBV10-3 and TRBJ2-5, with the D gene too uncertain to name. From the cysteine up to the phenylalanine, the CDR3 has a length of 15 residues. Only the CDR3 DNA stays, 45 bases, in frame from base 1. Taken from the germline V gene, the CDR1 and CDR2 loops are ENHRY and SYGVKD. V is clipped by 4 bases and J by 2 bases, and the sequence between their germline boundaries is 14 bases long.